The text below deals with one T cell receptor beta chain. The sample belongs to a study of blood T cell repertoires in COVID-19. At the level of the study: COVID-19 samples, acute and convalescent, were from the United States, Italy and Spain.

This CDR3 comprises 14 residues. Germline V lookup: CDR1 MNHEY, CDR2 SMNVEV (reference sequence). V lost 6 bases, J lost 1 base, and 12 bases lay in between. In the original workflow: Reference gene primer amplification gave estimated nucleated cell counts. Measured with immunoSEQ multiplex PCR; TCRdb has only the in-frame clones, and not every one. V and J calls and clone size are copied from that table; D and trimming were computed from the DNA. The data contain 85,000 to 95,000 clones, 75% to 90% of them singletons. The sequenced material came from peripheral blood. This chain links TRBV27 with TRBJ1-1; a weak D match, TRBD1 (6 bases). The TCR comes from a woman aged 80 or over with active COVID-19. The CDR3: CASSLGGANTEAFF. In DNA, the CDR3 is TGTGCCAGCAGCCTCGGGGGGGCGAACACTGAAGCTTTCTTT.